This is a list of T cell receptor beta chains from one sample in a study of T cells in localized non-small cell lung cancer. The assay was immunoSEQ multiplex PCR, and TCRdb's table has in-frame clones only and misses some. This table has about 21,000 clones, about 88% appearing once. Sequencing used peripheral blood, obtained before any cancer treatment. The source of these receptors is a man aged 35-69 years with stage I lung adenocarcinoma. The CDR3 runs from the conserved cysteine through the conserved F or W. The D gene is left open where the match is weak. Clone size, where shown, is once, few, many, or a class for clones that have expanded.

abundance	v_gene	d_gene	j_gene	CDR3nt	CDR3aa
.	TRBV10-3	TRBD2	TRBJ2-3	TGTGCCATCGGGCTAGCGGGAGGAGATACGCAGTATTTT	CAIGLAGGDTQYF
few	TRBV7-2	TRBD2	TRBJ2-5	TGTGCCAGCAGCCGAGGGCCAGCGGGGGGGCCCCGGGAGACCCAGTACTTC	CASSRGPAGGPRETQYF
.	TRBV2	TRBD1	TRBJ1-5	TGTGCCAGCAGGGACAGGGGAGGGGTGGGTCAGCCCCAGCATTTT	CASRDRGGVGQPQHF
.	TRBV7-9	.	TRBJ1-5	TGTGCCAGCAGCCCCGGGACGACGACCTCTCAGCCCCAGCATTTT	CASSPGTTTSQPQHF
.	TRBV4-1	.	TRBJ1-1	TGCGCCAGCAGCCATTCCCCCCTTCGGAGTACTAGAGGCGCTGAAGCTTTCTTT	CASSHSPLRSTRGAEAFF
.	TRBV6-4	TRBD2	TRBJ2-3	TGTGCCAGCAGTGACCCCGAAGGTCCGCAGCGGGAGCGCGATACGCAGTATTTT	CASSDPEGPQRERDTQYF
.	TRBV7-3	.	TRBJ2-3	TGTGCCAGCAGCTTACCCCCCGCGGATACGCAGTATTTT	CASSLPPADTQYF
.	TRBV19	.	TRBJ1-5	TGTGCCACAGCGGGCCCGAAGAATTCGAATCAGCCCCAGCATTTT	CATAGPKNSNQPQHF
.	TRBV5-6	TRBD2	TRBJ2-5	TGTGCCAGCAGCTTGGCTAGCGGGGGCTGGGAGACCCAGTACTTC	CASSLASGGWETQYF
.	TRBV10-3	TRBD2	TRBJ2-5	TGTGCCATCAGTGAGGCTAGCGGGATCGAAGAGACCCAGTACTTC	CAISEASGIEETQYF
.	TRBV7-9	.	TRBJ2-5	TGTGCCAGCAGCTTAGGTTCGGGCCTTAACCAAGAGACCCAGTACTTC	CASSLGSGLNQETQYF
.	TRBV28	.	TRBJ1-4	TGTGCCAGCAGTTTACCCCACCTCGGTGTTGAAAAACTGTTTTTT	CASSLPHLGVEKLFF
once	TRBV25-1	.	TRBJ1-5	TGTGCCAGCAGTGAATGGGGGGGGCGTCAGCCCCAGCATTTT	CASSEWGGRQPQHF
.	TRBV5-6	.	TRBJ1-1	TGTGCCAGCAGCTTGGGCAGGGAGACTGAAGCTTTCTTT	CASSLGRETEAFF
.	TRBV21-1	.	TRBJ2-5	TGTGCCAGCAGCAAAACTCTAGCGGGAGCAGTGGAGACCCAGTACTTC	CASSKTLAGAVETQYF
.	TRBV4-3	TRBD1	TRBJ1-6	TGCGCCAGCAGCCGGACAGGTTGTAATTCACCCCTCCACTTT	CASSRTGCNSPLHF
.	TRBV7-2	.	TRBJ2-1	TGTGCCAGCAGAACTAGGACGACAGGTGTCAATGAGCAGTTCTTC	CASRTRTTGVNEQFF
.	TRBV5-6	.	TRBJ2-4	TGTGCCAGCAGCCCTGGGGTTATTGCTCCCAAAAACATTCAGTACTTC	CASSPGVIAPKNIQYF
.	TRBV11-2	.	TRBJ2-5	TGTGCCAGCAGCTTAGAGGCGACAGGCCAAGAGACCCAGTACTTC	CASSLEATGQETQYF
few	TRBV4-3	TRBD2	TRBJ2-1	TGCGCCAGCAGCCAAGGGGCGGGGGTTGCCTACAATGAGCAGTTCTTC	CASSQGAGVAYNEQFF
.	TRBV28	TRBD1	TRBJ1-4	TGTGCCAGCGTGACACAGGGGGCGACTAATGAAAAACTGTTTTTT	CASVTQGATNEKLFF
.	TRBV4-3	.	TRBJ2-1	TGCGCCAGCAGCCCCCCGGGGGGCGATGAGCAGTTCTTC	CASSPPGGDEQFF
.	TRBV4-3	TRBD1	TRBJ1-4	TGCGCCAGCAGCTCGAGGACAGGGGTGGATGAAAAACTGTTTTTT	CASSSRTGVDEKLFF
.	TRBV7-3	TRBD2	TRBJ2-2	TGTGCCAGCAGCTTCCTAAACCCTGCTAGCGGCACCGGGGAGCTGTTTTTT	CASSFLNPASGTGELFF
few	TRBV5-4	.	TRBJ2-5	TGTGCCAGCAGCCTTTCCCAGGTGAAGGAGACCCAGTACTTC	CASSLSQVKETQYF
.	TRBV9	TRBD1	TRBJ2-1	TGTGCCAGCAACGAACAGGGGGGCGGCTCCTACAATGAGCAGTTCTTC	CASNEQGGGSYNEQFF
.	TRBV7-9	.	TRBJ2-5	TGTGCCAGCAGCTTTATCAGAGAGACCCAGTACTTC	CASSFIRETQYF